This T cell receptor (beta chain) is from a study of blood T cell repertoires in COVID-19. Recruits, aged roughly 18 to 89 years, lived in 25 or so US areas. Symptom resolution, clearance, or two negative PCRs marked donors in Cohort 3 as recovered. The CDR3 has 14 amino acids. Trimming stripped 0 bases from V and 4 bases from J, with 11 bases between. In germline, CDR1 is SGHKS, CDR2 YYEKEE (reference sequence). Generated by immunoSEQ multiplex PCR, the TCRdb table keeps only in-frame clones and is missing some. The sample yields a few hundred thousand clones, roughly 86% seen once. Input material: PBMCs or T cells enriched from blood (not recorded which). The chain employs TRBV5-5 and TRBJ2-7; no firm D call. The TCR originated in a woman in her forties or fifties who had recovered from COVID-19. The CDR3 reads CASSLGLGWYEQYF. CDR3 sequence (DNA): TGTGCCAGCAGCTTGGGATTGGGCTGGTACGAGCAGTACTTC.